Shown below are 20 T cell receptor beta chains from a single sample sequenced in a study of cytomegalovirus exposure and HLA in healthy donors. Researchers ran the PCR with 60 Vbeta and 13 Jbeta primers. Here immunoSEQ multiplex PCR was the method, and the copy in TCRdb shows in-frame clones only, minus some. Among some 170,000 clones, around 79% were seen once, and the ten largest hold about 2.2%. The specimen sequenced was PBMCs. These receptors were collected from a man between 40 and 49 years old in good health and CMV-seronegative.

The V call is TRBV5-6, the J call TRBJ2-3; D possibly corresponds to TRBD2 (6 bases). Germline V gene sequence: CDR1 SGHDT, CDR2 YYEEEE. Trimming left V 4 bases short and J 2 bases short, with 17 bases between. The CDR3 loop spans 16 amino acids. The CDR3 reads CASSRWGVSVTDTQYF. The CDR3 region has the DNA TGTGCCAGCAGCCGTTGGGGGGTAAGCGTCACAGATACGCAGTATTTT.

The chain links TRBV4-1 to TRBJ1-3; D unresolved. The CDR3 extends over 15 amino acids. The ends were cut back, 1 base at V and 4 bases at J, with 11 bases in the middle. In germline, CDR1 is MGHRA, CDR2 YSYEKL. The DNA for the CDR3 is TGCGCCAGCAGCCAAGGCGCAGGAATAGGAAACACCATATATTTT. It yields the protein CASSQGAGIGNTIYF.

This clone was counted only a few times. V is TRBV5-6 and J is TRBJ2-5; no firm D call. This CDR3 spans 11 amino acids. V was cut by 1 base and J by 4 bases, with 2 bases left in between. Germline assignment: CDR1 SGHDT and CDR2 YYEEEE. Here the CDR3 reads CASSLRETQYF. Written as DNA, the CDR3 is TGTGCCAGCAGCTTGCGAGAGACCCAGTACTTC.

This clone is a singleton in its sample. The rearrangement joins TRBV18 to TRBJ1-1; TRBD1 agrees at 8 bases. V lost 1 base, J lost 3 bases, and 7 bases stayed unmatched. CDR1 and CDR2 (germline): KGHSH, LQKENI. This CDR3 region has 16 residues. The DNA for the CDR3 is TGTGCCAGCTCACCACAGGACAGGGTAAGGTACACTGAAGCTTTCTTT. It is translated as CASSPQDRVRYTEAFF.

The CDR3 region is CASSIGNTGELFF. In DNA form, the CDR3 reads TGTGCCAGTAGTATCGGGAACACCGGGGAGCTGTTTTTT. J is TRBJ2-2 and V is TRBV19; D gene ambiguous. The CDR3 covers 13 residues. Trimming cost V 3 bases and J 1 base, with 3 bases left between them. Germline assignment: CDR1 LNHDA and CDR2 SQIVND (reference sequence).

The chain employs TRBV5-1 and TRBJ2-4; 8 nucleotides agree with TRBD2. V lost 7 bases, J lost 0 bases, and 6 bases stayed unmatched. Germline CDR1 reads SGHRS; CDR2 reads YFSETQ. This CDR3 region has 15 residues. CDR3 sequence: CASAGGELAKNIQYF. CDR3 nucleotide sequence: TGCGCCAGCGCCGGGGGGGAACTAGCCAAAAACATTCAGTACTTC.

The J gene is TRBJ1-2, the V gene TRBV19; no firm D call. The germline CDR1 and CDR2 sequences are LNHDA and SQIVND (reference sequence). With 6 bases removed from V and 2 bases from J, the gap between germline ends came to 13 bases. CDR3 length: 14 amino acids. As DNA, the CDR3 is TGTGCCAGTAGATCACGAGAGGCGAACTATGGCTACACCTTC. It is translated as CASRSREANYGYTF.

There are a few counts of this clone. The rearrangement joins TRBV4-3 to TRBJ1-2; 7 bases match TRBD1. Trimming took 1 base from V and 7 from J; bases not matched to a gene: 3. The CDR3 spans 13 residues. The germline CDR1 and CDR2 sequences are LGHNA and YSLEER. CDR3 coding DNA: TGCGCCAGCAGCCAAGGACAGGGCCGTGGCTACACCTTC. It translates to CASSQGQGRGYTF.

CDR3 sequence reads: CASSLEGAGDTQYF. In DNA, the CDR3 is TGTGCCAGCAGTTTGGAGGGGGCGGGAGATACGCAGTATTTT. V and J are TRBV27 and TRBJ2-3; possibly TRBD1 for D (7 bases). Deletions cut 3 bases from V and 5 bases from J, with 12 bases between. Germline values: CDR1 MNHEY, CDR2 SMNVEV (reference sequence). The CDR3 has 14 residues.

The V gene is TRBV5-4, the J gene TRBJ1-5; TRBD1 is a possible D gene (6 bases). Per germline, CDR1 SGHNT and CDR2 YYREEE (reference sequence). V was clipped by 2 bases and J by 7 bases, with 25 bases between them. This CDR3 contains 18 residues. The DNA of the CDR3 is TGTGCCAGCAGCTTCCTAGTACATCACAGGGTACTGAAACAGCCCCAGCATTTT. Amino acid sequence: CASSFLVHHRVLKQPQHF.

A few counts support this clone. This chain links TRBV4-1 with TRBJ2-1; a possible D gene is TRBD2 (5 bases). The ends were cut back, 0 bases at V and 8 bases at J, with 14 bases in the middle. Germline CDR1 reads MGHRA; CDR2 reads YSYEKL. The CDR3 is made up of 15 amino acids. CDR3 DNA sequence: TGCGCCAGCAGCCAAGACCAAACAGAGGGCGATGAGCAGTTCTTC. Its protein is CASSQDQTEGDEQFF.

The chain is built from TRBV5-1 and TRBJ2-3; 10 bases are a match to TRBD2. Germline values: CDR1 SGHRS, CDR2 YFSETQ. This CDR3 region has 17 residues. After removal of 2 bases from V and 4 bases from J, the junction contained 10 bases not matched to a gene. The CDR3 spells CASSFRLAGVMADTQYF. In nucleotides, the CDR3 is TGCGCCAGCAGCTTCCGCCTAGCGGGAGTTATGGCAGATACGCAGTATTTT.

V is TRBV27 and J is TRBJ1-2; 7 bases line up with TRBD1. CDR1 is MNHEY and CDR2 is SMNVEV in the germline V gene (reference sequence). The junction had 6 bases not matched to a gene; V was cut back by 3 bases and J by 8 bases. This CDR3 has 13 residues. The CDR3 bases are TGTGCCAGCAGTTTTTCACAGGGGACCGGCTACACCTTC. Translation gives CASSFSQGTGYTF.

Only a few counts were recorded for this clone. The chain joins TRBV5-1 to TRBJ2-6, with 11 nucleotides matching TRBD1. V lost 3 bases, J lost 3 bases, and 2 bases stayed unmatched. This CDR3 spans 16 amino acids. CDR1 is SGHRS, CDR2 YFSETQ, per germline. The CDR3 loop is CASSWTGGGGANVLTF. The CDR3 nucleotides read TGCGCCAGCAGCTGGACAGGGGGCGGTGGGGCCAACGTCCTGACTTTC.

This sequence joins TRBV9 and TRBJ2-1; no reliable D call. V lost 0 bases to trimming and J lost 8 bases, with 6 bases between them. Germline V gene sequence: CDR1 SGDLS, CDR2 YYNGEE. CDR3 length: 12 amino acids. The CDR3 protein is CASSVDFYEQFF. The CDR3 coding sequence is TGTGCCAGCAGCGTAGATTTCTATGAGCAGTTCTTC.

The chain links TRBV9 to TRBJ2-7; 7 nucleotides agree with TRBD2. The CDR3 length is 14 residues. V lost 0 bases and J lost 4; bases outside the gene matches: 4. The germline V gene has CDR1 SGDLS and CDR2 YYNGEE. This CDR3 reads CASSVASSGYEQYF. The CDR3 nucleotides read TGTGCCAGCAGCGTAGCGTCTAGCGGTTACGAGCAGTACTTC.

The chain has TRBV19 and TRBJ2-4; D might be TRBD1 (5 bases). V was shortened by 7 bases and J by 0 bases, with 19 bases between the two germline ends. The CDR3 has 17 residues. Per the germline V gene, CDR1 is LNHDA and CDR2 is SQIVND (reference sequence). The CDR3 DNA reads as TGTGCCAGTACCCCAGCCGGACACAACCTAGCCAAAAACATTCAGTACTTC. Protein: CASTPAGHNLAKNIQYF.

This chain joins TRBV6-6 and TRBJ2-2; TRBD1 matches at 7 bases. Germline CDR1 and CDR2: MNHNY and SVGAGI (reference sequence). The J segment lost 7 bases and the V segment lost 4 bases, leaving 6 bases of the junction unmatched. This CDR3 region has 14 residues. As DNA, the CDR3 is TGTGCCAGCAGTTCGACAGGGATGAGCGGGGAGCTGTTTTTT. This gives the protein CASSSTGMSGELFF.

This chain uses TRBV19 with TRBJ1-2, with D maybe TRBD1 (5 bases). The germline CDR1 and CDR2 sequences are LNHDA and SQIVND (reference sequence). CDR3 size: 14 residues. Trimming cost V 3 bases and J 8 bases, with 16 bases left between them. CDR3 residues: CASSMVRDSSGYTF. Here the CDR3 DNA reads TGTGCCAGTAGTATGGTAAGGGACTCAAGCGGCTACACCTTC.

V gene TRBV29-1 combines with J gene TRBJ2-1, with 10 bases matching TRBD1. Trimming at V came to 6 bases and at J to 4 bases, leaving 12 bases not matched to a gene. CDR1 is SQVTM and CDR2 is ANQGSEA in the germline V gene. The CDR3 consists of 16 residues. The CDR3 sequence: CSVTGLRDRGYNEQFF. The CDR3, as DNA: TGCAGCGTCACCGGACTCCGGGACAGGGGATACAATGAGCAGTTCTTC.